Each of the 9 T cell receptor beta chains below was sequenced from the same sample in a study of shared clonotypes between healthy human individuals. Method: immunoSEQ multiplex PCR; TCRdb's copy keeps in-frame clones and lacks some. The repertoire holds 1.4 million to 1.5 million clones, with more than 95% as singletons. Material for sequencing was naive CD4+ T cells sorted from blood. The subset denotes: CD45RA+ positively selected. These receptors all come from a man aged 25 to 40 in good health.

This chain uses TRBV10-1 with TRBJ2-5; D may be TRBD1 (6 bases). Trimming pared 5 bases from V and 2 bases from J, leaving 21 bases between. The germline V gene has CDR1 WNHNN and CDR2 SYGVQD (reference sequence). This CDR3 spans 17 amino acids. The CDR3 region is CASSSAGDPRRQETQYF. The DNA of the CDR3 is TGCGCCAGCAGTTCGGCAGGGGATCCAAGAAGGCAAGAGACCCAGTACTTC.

This clone was seen a single time. This chain connects TRBV28 to TRBJ2-2, with D perhaps TRBD2 (6 bases). The CDR3 runs to 15 residues. Germline values: CDR1 MDHEN, CDR2 SYDVKM. The V end was cut by 2 bases, the J end by 7 bases, with 14 bases between. CDR3 residues: CASSLTGTADGELFF. The CDR3 DNA reads as TGTGCCAGCAGTTTAACCGGGACTGCAGACGGGGAGCTGTTTTTT. The whole variable domain, remainder taken from reference TRBV28 and TRBJ2-2, is DVKVTQSSRYLVKRTGEKVFLECVQDMDHENMFWYRQDPGLGLRLIYFSYDVKMKEKGDIPEGYSVSREKKERFSLILESASTNQTSMYLCASSLTGTADGELFFGEGSRLTVL.

The V and J genes are TRBV7-2 and TRBJ2-7; unclear D gene. Deletions cut 3 bases from V and 2 bases from J, with 5 bases between. CDR1 SGHTA and CDR2 FQGNSA come from the germline V gene. The CDR3 has 12 residues. Here the CDR3 DNA reads TGTGCCAGCAGCTTTACAGCCTACGAGCAGTACTTC. Translation: CASSFTAYEQYF.

CDR3 amino acids: CASSPRDRGGQPQHF. The CDR3 coding sequence is TGTGCCAGCAGTCCCCGGGACAGGGGAGGTCAGCCCCAGCATTTT. The V and J genes are TRBV27 and TRBJ1-5, with 10 bases aligning to TRBD1. Trimming cost V 5 bases and J 6 bases; bases outside gene matches: 7. CDR1 and CDR2 from the germline V gene are MNHEY and SMNVEV (reference sequence). The CDR3 is made up of 15 amino acids.

CDR3 sequence (DNA): TGTGCCAGCAGTACCTTCGGCGGGTGGGGCGTATCGAGCTCCTACGAGCAGTACTTC. Translation: CASSTFGGWGVSSSYEQYF. The chain has TRBV27 and TRBJ2-7, with D perhaps being TRBD1 or TRBD2 (5 bases each). Looked up from germline, CDR1 is MNHEY and CDR2 is SMNVEV (reference sequence). Trimming removed 5 bases at V and 0 bases at J, with 26 bases between. This CDR3 has 19 residues.

The chain couples TRBV6-1 to TRBJ1-1; D is unresolved. The CDR3 contains 14 residues. Per germline, CDR1 MNHNS and CDR2 SASEGT. With 4 bases removed from V and 1 base from J, the gap between germline ends came to 10 bases. CDR3 coding DNA: TGTGCCAGCAGTGTATTTTACCAGAACACTGAAGCTTTCTTT. It translates to CASSVFYQNTEAFF.

The genes are TRBV11-2 and TRBJ2-1; 7 bases agree with TRBD2. Germline V gene data show CDR1 as SGHAT and CDR2 as FQNNGV. The CDR3 extends over 15 amino acids. V trimming: 4 bases; J trimming: 4 bases; junction bases outside the gene matches: 7. CDR3: CASSSPGTKYNEQFF. CDR3 nucleotides: TGTGCCAGCAGCTCCCCCGGGACTAAGTACAATGAGCAGTTCTTC. The complete variable domain, with remaining parts taken from reference TRBV11-2 and TRBJ2-1, reads EAGVAQSPRYKIIEKRQSVAFWCNPISGHATLYWYQQILGQGPKLLIQFQNNGVVDDSQLPKDRFSAERLKGVDSTLKIQPAKLEDSAVYLCASSSPGTKYNEQFFGPGTRLTVL.

As DNA, the CDR3 is TGTGCCAGCAGTGTGACAGGGAAGACTAACTATGGCTACACCTTC. It is translated as CASSVTGKTNYGYTF. V and J are TRBV28 and TRBJ1-2; 7 nucleotides match TRBD1. V shed 5 bases and J 0 bases; nucleotides not matched to a gene: 6. CDR1 and CDR2 from the germline V gene are MDHEN and SYDVKM. CDR3 length equals 15 residues.

V is TRBV15 and J is TRBJ1-2; 9 bases are a match to TRBD1. The V segment lost 1 base and the J segment 8 bases; nucleotides outside the gene matches: 5. The germline CDR1 and CDR2 sequences are LNHNV and YYDKDF (reference sequence). The CDR3 spans 14 residues. CDR3 amino acids: CATSRGGTGSGYTF. The DNA of the CDR3 is TGTGCCACCAGCAGAGGGGGGACAGGGAGCGGCTACACCTTC.